These 10 T cell receptor beta chains came from one sample sequenced in a study of T cells in Graves' hyperthyroidism and ophthalmopathy. RNA transcripts provided the source from which TCR beta CDR3 regions were amplified. The HTBI primer set was used in a first-round RT-PCR of the TCR CDR3. Each CDR3 protein gets one entry after TCRdb re-called the multiplex PCR reads with MiXCR. The sample yields over 500,000 distinct CDR3 sequences, 17% seen once. What was sequenced was blood. These receptors came from a woman aged 18-29 years with Graves' ophthalmopathy.

In this sample, this clonotype turned up many times. The chain is built from TRBV28 and TRBJ1-6; D is unresolved. There are 13 residues in the CDR3. Germline V lookup: CDR1 MDHEN, CDR2 SYDVKM. V was cut by 11 bases and J by 7 bases, with 15 bases left in between. This chain's CDR3 is CAWRGFGNSPLHF. The CDR3 DNA sequence: TGTGCCTGGCGCGGGTTCGGGAATTCACCCCTCCACTTT.

In this sample, this clonotype turned up many times. The chain joins TRBV7-9 to TRBJ2-1; 7 bases fit TRBD2. J was trimmed by 1 base and V by 0 bases; bases with no gene match: 6. CDR3 length equals 17 residues. Germline CDR1 is SEHNR and CDR2 is FQNEAQ (reference sequence). Written as DNA, the CDR3 is TGTGCCAGCAGCTTAGCGGGAGGGCCAGGGTCCTACAATGAGCAGTTCTTC. It is translated as CASSLAGGPGSYNEQFF.

The chain combines TRBV4-3 with TRBJ2-3; tentatively, D is TRBD1 (7 bases). V was clipped by 0 bases and J by 3 bases, with 13 bases between them. This CDR3 spans 16 amino acids. Germline assignment: CDR1 LGHNA and CDR2 YSLEER. The CDR3 is CASSQDHPGGTDTQYF. The CDR3 coding sequence is TGCGCCAGCAGCCAAGATCACCCAGGGGGGACAGATACGCAGTATTTT.

The gene calls are TRBV7-9 and TRBJ2-1, with TRBD1 matching 7 bases. Germline CDR1 and CDR2: SEHNR and FQNEAQ (reference sequence). This CDR3 comprises 13 residues. Trimming cost V 3 bases and J 9 bases; bases outside gene matches: 5. As DNA, the CDR3 is TGTGCCAGCAGCTTTAAGGGGGCGGGTGAGCAGTTCTTC. Its protein is CASSFKGAGEQFF.

The sample holds many counts of this clonotype. The chain recombines TRBV6-5 with TRBJ1-2; 11 nucleotides align to TRBD1. Germline loops: CDR1 MNHEY, CDR2 SVGAGI. Losses at the gene ends were 0 bases for V and 2 bases for J; bases not matched to a gene: 5. The length of the CDR3 is 17 residues. The CDR3 loop is CASSYSRGQGANYGYTF. The CDR3 DNA is TGTGCCAGCAGTTACTCGAGAGGACAGGGGGCGAACTATGGCTACACCTTC.

At least ten counts were recorded for this clonotype. V usage is TRBV28 and J usage is TRBJ2-7, with 9 bases aligning to TRBD1. Unmatched junction bases numbered 12, after V lost 2 bases and J lost 4 bases. Germline CDR1 MDHEN, CDR2 SYDVKM. This CDR3 has 17 amino acids. CDR3 sequence reads: CASSLTFGDRARYEQYF. The DNA of the CDR3 is TGTGCCAGCAGTTTAACGTTTGGGGACAGGGCAAGATACGAGCAGTACTTC.

This clonotype turned up a few times. With a much larger clone just one base away, this may be a read error. The rearrangement links TRBV12-3 or TRBV12-4 to TRBJ1-2; D call uncertain. The CDR3 totals 13 residues. V was cut by 3 bases and J by 5 bases, with 10 bases left in between. Here the CDR3 DNA reads TGTGCCAGCAGTTTCGGGGTTAGATATGGCTACACCTTC. Its translation: CASSFGVRYGYTF.

This clonotype occurred a few times. The V gene is TRBV6-2 or TRBV6-3, the J gene TRBJ2-1; 8 nucleotides agree with TRBD2. The V gene's germline CDR1 is MNHEY and CDR2 SVGEGT. The CDR3 spans 18 residues. The V and J ends lost 5 bases and 5 bases, in that order; junction bases with no gene match: 17. The CDR3 DNA is TGTGCCAGCAGTCCTTCCGGATGGGGTAGCGGGATTGACAATGAGCAGTTCTTC. This encodes CASSPSGWGSGIDNEQFF.

This clonotype was seen a few times. The chain recombines TRBV7-8 with TRBJ2-5; D is perhaps TRBD1 (5 bases). Germline CDR1 and CDR2: SGHVS and FQNEAQ. The length of the CDR3 is 13 residues. V lost 1 base and J lost 5, with 8 bases in between. The CDR3: CASSLEGWETQYF. The CDR3 coding sequence is TGTGCCAGCAGCTTAGAGGGGTGGGAGACCCAGTACTTC.

In this sample, this clonotype turned up a few times. The chain employs TRBV7-3 and TRBJ1-1, with D maybe TRBD1 (6 bases). With 2 bases removed from V and 8 bases from J, the gap between germline ends came to 12 bases. The CDR3 length is 13 residues. The V gene's germline CDR1 is SGHTA and CDR2 FQGTGA. The DNA for the CDR3 is TGTGCCAGCAGCTTATTACCGACAGGCGAAGCTTTCTTT. It encodes CASSLLPTGEAFF.